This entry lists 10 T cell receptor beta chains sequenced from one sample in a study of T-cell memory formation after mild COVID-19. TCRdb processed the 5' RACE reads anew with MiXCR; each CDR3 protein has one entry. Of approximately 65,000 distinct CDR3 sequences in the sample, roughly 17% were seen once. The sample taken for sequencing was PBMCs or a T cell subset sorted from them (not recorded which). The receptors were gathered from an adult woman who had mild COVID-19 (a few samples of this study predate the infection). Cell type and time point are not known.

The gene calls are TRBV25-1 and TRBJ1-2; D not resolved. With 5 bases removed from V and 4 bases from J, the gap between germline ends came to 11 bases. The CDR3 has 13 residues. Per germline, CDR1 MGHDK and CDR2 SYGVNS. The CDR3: CASSPAETYGYTF. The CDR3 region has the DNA TGTGCCAGCAGTCCGGCAGAGACCTATGGCTACACCTTC.

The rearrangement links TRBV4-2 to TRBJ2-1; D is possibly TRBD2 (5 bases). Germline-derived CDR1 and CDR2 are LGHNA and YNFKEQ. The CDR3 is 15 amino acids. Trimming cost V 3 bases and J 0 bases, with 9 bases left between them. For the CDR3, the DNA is TGTGCCAGCAGCCAGGACTGGGGCTCCTACAATGAGCAGTTCTTC. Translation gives CASSQDWGSYNEQFF.

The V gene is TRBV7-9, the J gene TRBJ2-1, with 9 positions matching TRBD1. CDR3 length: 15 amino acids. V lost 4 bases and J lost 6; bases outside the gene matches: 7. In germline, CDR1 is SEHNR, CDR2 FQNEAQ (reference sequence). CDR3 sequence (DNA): TGTGCCAGCAGCTGGGACAGGGTCGGATTCAATGAGCAGTTCTTC. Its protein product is CASSWDRVGFNEQFF.

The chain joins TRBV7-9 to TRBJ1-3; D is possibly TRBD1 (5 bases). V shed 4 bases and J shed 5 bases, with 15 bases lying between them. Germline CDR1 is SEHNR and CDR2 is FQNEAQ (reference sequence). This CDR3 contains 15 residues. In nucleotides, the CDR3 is TGTGCCAGCAGCTCGAACCGGGACCCTAGAAACACCATATATTTT. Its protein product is CASSSNRDPRNTIYF.

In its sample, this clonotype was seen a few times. The CDR3: CASSDTTGFYEQYF. The CDR3 coding sequence is TGTGCCAGCAGTGACACGACAGGTTTCTACGAGCAGTACTTC. This chain connects TRBV12-3 or TRBV12-4 to TRBJ2-7, with a possible D match to TRBD1 (6 bases). This CDR3 is 14 amino acids long. The V and J ends lost 5 bases and 3 bases respectively, with 14 bases between them.

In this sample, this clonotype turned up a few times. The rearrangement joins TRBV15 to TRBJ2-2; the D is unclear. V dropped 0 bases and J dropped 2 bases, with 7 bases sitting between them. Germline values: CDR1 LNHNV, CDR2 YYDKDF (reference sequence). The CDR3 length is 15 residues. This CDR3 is CATSREGYNTGELFF. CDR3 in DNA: TGTGCCACCAGCAGAGAGGGATACAACACCGGGGAGCTGTTTTTT.

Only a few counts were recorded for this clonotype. For the CDR3, the DNA is TGTGCCAGCAGCTTAGGGGATAAGACCCAGTACTTC. It is translated as CASSLGDKTQYF. This chain uses TRBV7-9 with TRBJ2-5, with D unresolved. The CDR3 runs 12 residues. V was clipped by 1 base and J by 6 bases, with 6 bases between them. Germline loops: CDR1 SEHNR, CDR2 FQNEAQ (reference sequence).

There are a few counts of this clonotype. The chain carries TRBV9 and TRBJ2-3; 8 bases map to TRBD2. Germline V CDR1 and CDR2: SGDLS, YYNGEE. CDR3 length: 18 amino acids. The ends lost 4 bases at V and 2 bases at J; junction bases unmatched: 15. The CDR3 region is CASSPARGREAHTDTQYF. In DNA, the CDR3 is TGTGCCAGCAGCCCCGCTCGAGGGCGGGAGGCCCACACAGATACGCAGTATTTT.

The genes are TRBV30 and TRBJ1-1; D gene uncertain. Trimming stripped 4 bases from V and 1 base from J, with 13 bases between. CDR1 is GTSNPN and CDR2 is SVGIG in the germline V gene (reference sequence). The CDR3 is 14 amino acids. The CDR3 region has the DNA TGTGCCTGGAATCTCGGACGGGGGAACACTGAAGCTTTCTTT. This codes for CAWNLGRGNTEAFF.

CDR3: CASSIDILAGSADTQYF. The CDR3 coding sequence is TGTGCCAGTAGTATAGATATCCTAGCGGGGTCGGCGGATACGCAGTATTTT. The V call is TRBV19, the J call TRBJ2-3; 9 bases line up with TRBD2. The CDR3 is 17 amino acids. The germline gives CDR1 LNHDA, CDR2 SQIVND (reference sequence). Trimming cost V 0 bases and J 6 bases; bases outside gene matches: 10.